This TCR beta chain was sequenced during a study of chemoradiotherapy in HPV16-positive cancers. Whole-study findings and limits: The functional HPV-specific definition rests on just two HPV16-positive patients.

From germline, CDR1 is SGHRS and CDR2 YFSETQ. The CDR3 has 13 amino acids. Between the trimmed V and J ends, which lost 1 base and 3 bases, there was a span of 4 bases. Assay: immunoSEQ multiplex PCR; the TCRdb copy retains only in-frame clones and omits some. The table shows approximately 3,000 clones, with around 88% occurring only once. This clone appeared a few times. Its target is not known. The receptor comes from a human donor with HPV-associated anogenital cancer. The chain combines TRBV5-1 with TRBJ2-2; D not certain. The material sequenced was tumor tissue, taken from a patient who underwent chemoradiotherapy. CDR3 DNA: TGCGCCAGCAGCTTGATGGACACCGGGGAGCTGTTTTTT. This encodes CASSLMDTGELFF.